Sequencing of this T cell receptor (beta chain) was carried out in a study of blood T cell repertoires in COVID-19. The CDR3 loop spans 17 amino acids. Germline V lookup: CDR1 LGHNA, CDR2 YNFKEQ. Losses at the gene ends were 0 bases for V and 4 bases for J; bases not matched to a gene: 9. In the authors' workflow: For nucleated cells, counts were estimated from reference gene primer amplification. Using immunoSEQ multiplex PCR, the repertoire was profiled, and TCRdb retains in-frame clones only, with some absent. The V and J calls and clone size come from that table; D and trimming were worked out from the DNA. The sample lists approximately 210,000 clones, roughly 94% occurring once.

This chain connects TRBV4-2 to TRBJ2-1, with 7 bases lining up with TRBD2. The sequence was obtained from a man aged 25 to 40 with acute or convalescent COVID-19. The specimen was peripheral blood. CDR3 residues: CASSQDPSAGEYNEQFF. The CDR3 DNA follows: TGTGCCAGCAGCCAAGACCCCTCGGCGGGGGAATACAATGAGCAGTTCTTC.